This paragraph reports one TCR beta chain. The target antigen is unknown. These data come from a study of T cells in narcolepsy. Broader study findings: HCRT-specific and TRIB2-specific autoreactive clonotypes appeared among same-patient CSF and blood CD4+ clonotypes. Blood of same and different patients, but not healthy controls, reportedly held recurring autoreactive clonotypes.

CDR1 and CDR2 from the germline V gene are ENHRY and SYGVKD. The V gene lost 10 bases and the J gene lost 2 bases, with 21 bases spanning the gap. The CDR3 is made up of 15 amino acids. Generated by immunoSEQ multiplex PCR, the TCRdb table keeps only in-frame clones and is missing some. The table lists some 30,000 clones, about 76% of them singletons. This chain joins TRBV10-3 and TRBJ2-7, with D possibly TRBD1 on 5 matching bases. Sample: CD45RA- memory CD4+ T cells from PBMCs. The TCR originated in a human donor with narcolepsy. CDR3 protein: CASKGQGAQAYEQYF. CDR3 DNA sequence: TGTGCCAGCAAGGGTCAAGGGGCGCAAGCCTACGAGCAGTACTTC.